This TCR beta chain was captured by sequencing in a study of T cell responses to AZD1222 COVID-19 vaccine. Produced via immunoSEQ multiplex PCR; TCRdb's table is partial and in-frame only. The data show roughly 99,000 clones, 70% to 90% seen once. As to this clone: What it recognizes is unknown.

Study conclusions and caveats: Of the AZD1222 recipients, only five to seven were seropositive at baseline.

The CDR3 is 13 residues long. Germline trimming cut 5 bases from V and 5 bases from J; bases unmatched to any gene: 5. Germline values: CDR1 SGHTA, CDR2 FQGNSA. This receptor was identified in an adult who received the AZD1222 COVID-19 vaccine. The chain is built from TRBV7-2 and TRBJ2-5, with 7 bases fitting TRBD1. The source material was peripheral blood, sampled 28 days after the second AZD1222 dose. The CDR3 region has the DNA TGTGCCAGCAGCCAGGGGGAATTGGAGACCCAGTACTTC. Encoded protein: CASSQGELETQYF.